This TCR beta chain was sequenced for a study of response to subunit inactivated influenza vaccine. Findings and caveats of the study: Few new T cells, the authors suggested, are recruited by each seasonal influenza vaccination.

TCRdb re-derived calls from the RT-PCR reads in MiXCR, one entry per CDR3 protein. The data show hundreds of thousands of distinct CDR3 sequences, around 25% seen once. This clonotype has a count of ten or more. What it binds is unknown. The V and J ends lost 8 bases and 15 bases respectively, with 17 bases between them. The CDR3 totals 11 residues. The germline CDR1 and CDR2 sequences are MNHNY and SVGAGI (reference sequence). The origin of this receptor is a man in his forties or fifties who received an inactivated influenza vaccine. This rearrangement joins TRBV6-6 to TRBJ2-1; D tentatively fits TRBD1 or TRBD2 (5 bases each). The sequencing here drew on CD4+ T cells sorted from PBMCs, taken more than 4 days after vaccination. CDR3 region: CASGFQGRGFF. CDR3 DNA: TGTGCCAGCGGTTTCCAGGGACGGGGGTTCTTC.